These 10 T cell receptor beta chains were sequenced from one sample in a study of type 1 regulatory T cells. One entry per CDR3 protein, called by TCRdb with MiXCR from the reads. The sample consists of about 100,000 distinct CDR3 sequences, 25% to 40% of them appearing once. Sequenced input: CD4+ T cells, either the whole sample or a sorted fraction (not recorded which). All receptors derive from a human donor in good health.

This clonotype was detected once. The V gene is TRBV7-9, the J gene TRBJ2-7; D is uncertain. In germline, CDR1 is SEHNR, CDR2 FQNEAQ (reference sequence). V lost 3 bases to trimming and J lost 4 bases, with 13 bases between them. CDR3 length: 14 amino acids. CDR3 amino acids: CASSLIPALYEQYF. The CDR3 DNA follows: TGTGCCAGCAGCTTGATCCCAGCCTTATACGAGCAGTACTTC.

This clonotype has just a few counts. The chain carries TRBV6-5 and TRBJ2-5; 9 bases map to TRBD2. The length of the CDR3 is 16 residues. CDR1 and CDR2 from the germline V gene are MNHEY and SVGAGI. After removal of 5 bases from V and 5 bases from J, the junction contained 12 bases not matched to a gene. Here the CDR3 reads CASSTDSGSSRETQYF. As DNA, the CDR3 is TGTGCCAGCAGTACCGATAGCGGGAGCTCTCGGGAGACCCAGTACTTC.

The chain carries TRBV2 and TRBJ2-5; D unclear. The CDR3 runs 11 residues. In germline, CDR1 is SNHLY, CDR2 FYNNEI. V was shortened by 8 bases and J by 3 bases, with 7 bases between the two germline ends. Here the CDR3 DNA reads TGTGCCAGCCGGCCAGAAGAGACCCAGTACTTC. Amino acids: CASRPEETQYF.

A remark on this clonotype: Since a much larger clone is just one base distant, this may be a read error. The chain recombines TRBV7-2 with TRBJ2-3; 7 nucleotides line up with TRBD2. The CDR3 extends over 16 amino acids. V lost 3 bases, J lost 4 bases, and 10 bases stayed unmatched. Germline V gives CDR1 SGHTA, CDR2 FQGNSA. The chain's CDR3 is CTSSFLSGGRADTQYF. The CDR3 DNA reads TGTACCAGCAGCTTTTTATCGGGAGGCCGCGCAGATACGCAGTATTTT.

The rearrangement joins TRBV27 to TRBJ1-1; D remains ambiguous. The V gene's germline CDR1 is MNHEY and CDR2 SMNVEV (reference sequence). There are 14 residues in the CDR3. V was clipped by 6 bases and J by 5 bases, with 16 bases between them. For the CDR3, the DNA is TGTGCCAGCAGGCTTCAGGCGTCTGGGACTGAAGCTTTCTTT. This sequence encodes CASRLQASGTEAFF.

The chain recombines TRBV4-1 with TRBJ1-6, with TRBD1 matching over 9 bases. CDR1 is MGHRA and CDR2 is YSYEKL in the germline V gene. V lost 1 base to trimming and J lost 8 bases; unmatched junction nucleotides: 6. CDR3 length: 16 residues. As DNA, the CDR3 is TGCGCCAGCAGCCAAGCCAAGGACAGGGGATATTCACCCCTCCACTTT. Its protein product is CASSQAKDRGYSPLHF.

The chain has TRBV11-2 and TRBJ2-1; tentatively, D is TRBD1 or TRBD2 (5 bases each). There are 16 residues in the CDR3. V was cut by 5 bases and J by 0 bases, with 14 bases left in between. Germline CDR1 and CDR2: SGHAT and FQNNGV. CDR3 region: CASSPWRTSSYNEQFF. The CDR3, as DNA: TGTGCCAGCAGCCCGTGGAGGACAAGCTCCTACAATGAGCAGTTCTTC.

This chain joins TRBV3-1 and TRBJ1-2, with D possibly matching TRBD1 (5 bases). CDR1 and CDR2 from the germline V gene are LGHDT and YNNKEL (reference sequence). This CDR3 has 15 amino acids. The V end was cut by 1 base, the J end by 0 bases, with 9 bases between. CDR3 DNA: TGTGCCAGCAGCCAAGGGGGCAGAACTAACTATGGCTACACCTTC. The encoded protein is CASSQGGRTNYGYTF.

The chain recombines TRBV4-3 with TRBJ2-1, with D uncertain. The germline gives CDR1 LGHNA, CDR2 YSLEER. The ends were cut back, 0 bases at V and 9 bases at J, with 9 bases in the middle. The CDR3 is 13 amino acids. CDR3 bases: TGCGCCAGCAGCCAAGAGTTAGGCCGTGAGCAGTTCTTC. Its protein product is CASSQELGREQFF.

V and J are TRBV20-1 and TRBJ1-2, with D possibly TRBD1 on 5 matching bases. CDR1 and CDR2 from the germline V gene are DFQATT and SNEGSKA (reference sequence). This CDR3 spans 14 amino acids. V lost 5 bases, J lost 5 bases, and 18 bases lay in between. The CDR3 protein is CSASNGGVLYGYTF. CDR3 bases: TGCAGTGCTTCCAACGGGGGAGTTCTATATGGCTACACCTTC.